The rows below give T cell receptor beta chains drawn from one sample of a study of cytomegalovirus exposure and HLA in healthy donors. Sequenced by immunoSEQ multiplex PCR; TCRdb stores in-frame clones only, minus some. The sample consists of 140,000 to 150,000 clones, approximately 79% of them appearing once. Sequenced material: PBMCs. The source is a woman between 25 and 40 years old in good health and CMV-seronegative. CDR3s include the opening cysteine and the closing phenylalanine or tryptophan. Fields, in order: clone size, D gene, V gene, J gene, CDR3 protein, CDR3 DNA. A D gene is named only where the DNA matches it firmly. Part of the rows lack a size; the others show once, few, many or a class for expanded clones.

few	TRBD1	TRBV5-1	TRBJ1-4	CASSLYRGENEKLFF	TGCGCCAGCAGCCTGTACAGGGGAGAGAACGAAAAACTGTTTTTT
.	TRBD2	TRBV2	TRBJ2-1	CASSASGRAENEQFF	TGTGCCAGCAGTGCTAGCGGGAGGGCCGAGAATGAGCAGTTCTTC
once	.	TRBV11-2	TRBJ1-1	CASSLAWNTEAFF	TGTGCCAGCAGCTTAGCCTGGAACACTGAAGCTTTCTTT
.	TRBD1	TRBV27	TRBJ1-5	CASSLYRGGPNQPQHF	TGTGCCAGCAGTTTATACAGGGGTGGTCCCAATCAGCCCCAGCATTTT
.	TRBD1	TRBV18	TRBJ1-6	CASSPPTGVSPLHF	TGTGCCAGCTCACCGCCGACAGGGGTCTCACCCCTCCACTTT
.	.	TRBV5-1	TRBJ2-3	CASSLEGRGTDTQYF	TGCGCCAGCAGCTTGGAAGGCAGGGGAACAGATACGCAGTATTTT
.	TRBD1	TRBV27	TRBJ2-2	CAGQGNRGAVF	TGTGCCGGACAGGGTAACCGGGGAGCTGTTTTT
.	TRBD2	TRBV7-9	TRBJ2-3	CASSFGAGGRTDTQYF	TGTGCCAGCAGCTTCGGAGCGGGGGGCCGCACAGATACGCAGTATTTT
.	TRBD1	TRBV7-2	TRBJ1-4	CASSLRQGISEKLFF	TGTGCCAGCAGCTTACGACAGGGAATCAGCGAAAAACTGTTTTTT
.	TRBD1	TRBV19	TRBJ1-2	CASNTWSGGTFNYGYTF	TGTGCCAGTAACACTTGGTCAGGGGGCACCTTTAACTATGGCTACACCTTC
.	.	TRBV18	TRBJ2-3	CASSPPGRVVAYF	TGTGCCAGCTCACCACCAGGCAGGGTGGTGGCCTATTTT
once	TRBD2	TRBV7-9	TRBJ2-1	CASWGGVQFF	TGTGCCAGCTGGGGGGGGGTGCAGTTCTTC
.	.	TRBV7-2	TRBJ2-5	CASSLGGGQAPQTQYF	TGTGCCAGCAGCTTAGGGGGGGGACAGGCACCGCAGACCCAGTACTTC
once	TRBD2	TRBV27	TRBJ2-1	CARSGGLNEQFF	TGTGCCAGGAGCGGGGGATTAAATGAGCAGTTCTTC
.	TRBD1	TRBV6-6	TRBJ1-4	CASAPDRGFEKLFF	TGTGCCAGCGCCCCCGACAGGGGTTTTGAAAAACTGTTTTTT
.	TRBD1	TRBV7-9	TRBJ2-1	CASTRTGEGLGAQFF	TGTGCCAGCACCCGGACAGGGGAGGGCCTCGGGGCGCAGTTCTTC
.	.	TRBV25-1	TRBJ2-5	CASSEYGRRGTQYF	TGTGCCAGCAGTGAATATGGCAGGCGGGGCACCCAGTACTTC
.	TRBD2	TRBV27	TRBJ2-3	CASSWSGASDTQYF	TGTGCCAGCAGTTGGAGCGGGGCCTCTGATACGCAGTATTTT
.	TRBD1	TRBV10-3	TRBJ2-5	CATTGGETQYF	TGTGCCACAACAGGGGGAGAGACCCAGTACTTC
.	TRBD1	TRBV5-1	TRBJ1-2	CASSLVPDRVINYGYTF	TGCGCCAGCAGCTTGGTTCCTGACAGGGTCATTAACTATGGCTACACCTTC
.	TRBD1	TRBV27	TRBJ1-5	CASSLLGTGAQPQHF	TGTGCCAGCAGCCTCCTCGGGACAGGGGCTCAGCCCCAGCATTTT
.	.	TRBV6-6	TRBJ2-5	CASSYRASRAKETQYF	TGTGCCAGCAGTTACAGGGCTAGCCGGGCCAAAGAGACCCAGTACTTC
.	.	TRBV27	TRBJ2-1	CASTRTGHVGEQFF	TGTGCCAGCACTAGGACTGGGCATGTGGGTGAGCAGTTCTTC
.	TRBD1	TRBV5-1	TRBJ2-2	CASSLEQGELGELFF	TGCGCCAGCAGCTTGGAACAGGGGGAGCTTGGGGAGCTGTTTTTT
.	TRBD2	TRBV9	TRBJ2-7	CASSVGAGVSYEQYF	TGTGCCAGCAGCGTAGGAGCGGGGGTGTCCTACGAGCAGTACTTC
.	TRBD1	TRBV9	TRBJ2-2	CASSDGQVPTGELFF	TGTGCCAGCAGCGATGGACAGGTTCCCACCGGGGAGCTGTTTTTT
.	TRBD1	TRBV5-6	TRBJ2-5	CASTIWVGQGQETQYF	TGTGCCAGCACCATCTGGGTTGGACAGGGGCAAGAGACCCAGTACTTC
.	TRBD1	TRBV9	TRBJ2-6	CASSAQGQGAIGAGANVLTF	TGTGCCAGCAGCGCTCAGGGACAGGGGGCAATCGGGGCTGGGGCCAACGTCCTGACTTTC
few	TRBD1	TRBV5-1	TRBJ1-1	CASSLEGRGRTEAFF	TGCGCCAGCAGCTTGGAAGGCAGGGGGCGAACTGAAGCTTTCTTT
.	.	TRBV28	TRBJ1-4	CASSLQGINEKLFF	TGTGCCAGCAGTCTACAGGGAATTAATGAAAAACTGTTTTTT
.	TRBD2	TRBV28	TRBJ2-1	CASSAPGWTSGSDNEQFF	TGTGCCAGCAGTGCTCCGGGTTGGACTAGCGGCTCTGACAATGAGCAGTTCTTC
.	TRBD2	TRBV5-4	TRBJ2-2	CASSPIVGGGAGELFF	TGTGCCAGCAGCCCAATTGTTGGCGGGGGGGCCGGGGAGCTGTTTTTT
.	TRBD2	TRBV2	TRBJ2-2	CASSILAGAGAGELFF	TGTGCCAGCAGTATTCTAGCGGGAGCCGGGGCCGGGGAGCTGTTTTTT
few	.	TRBV19	TRBJ2-4	CASSTPPDRTLAKNIQYF	TGTGCCAGTAGTACCCCCCCCGACAGAACTCTAGCCAAAAACATTCAGTACTTC
.	.	TRBV18	TRBJ1-5	CASSFLVSPTGFQPQHF	TGTGCCAGCTCGTTCCTCGTGTCGCCTACAGGGTTTCAGCCCCAGCATTTT
.	.	TRBV4-1	TRBJ2-3	CASSQPLDTQYF	TGCGCCAGCAGCCAACCACTAGATACGCAGTATTTT
.	.	TRBV7-2	TRBJ2-5	CASSLEGVRGAIQETQYF	TGTGCCAGCAGCTTAGAAGGGGTTCGGGGGGCGATCCAAGAGACCCAGTACTTC
.	TRBD2	TRBV10-3	TRBJ2-7	CAISESNGLDSYEQYF	TGTGCCATCAGTGAGTCGAATGGACTAGACTCCTACGAGCAGTACTTC
many	.	TRBV10-1	TRBJ2-5	CASSDRTGRGETQYF	TGCGCCAGCAGTGACAGGACAGGGAGGGGAGAGACCCAGTACTTC
few	TRBD1	TRBV19	TRBJ1-3	CASGQGRTGNTIYF	TGTGCCAGTGGACAGGGGCGAACTGGAAACACCATATATTTT
.	TRBD1	TRBV6-5	TRBJ1-2	CASSRTGDGYTF	TGTGCCAGCAGTAGAACAGGGGATGGCTACACCTTC
.	TRBD2	TRBV2	TRBJ2-2	CASSYSGGAGGELFF	TGTGCCAGCAGTTATAGCGGGGGGGCCGGCGGGGAGCTGTTTTTT
.	TRBD2	TRBV11-1	TRBJ2-6	CASSFRLAGGSGANVLTF	TGTGCCAGCAGCTTCCGACTAGCGGGGGGGTCTGGGGCCAACGTCCTGACTTTC
.	TRBD2	TRBV28	TRBJ2-7	CASTPSGRAYEQYF	TGTGCCAGCACTCCCAGCGGGAGAGCCTACGAGCAGTACTTC
.	TRBD1	TRBV10-3	TRBJ2-5	CATRGGQGRETQYF	TGTGCCACCAGGGGGGGACAGGGGAGGGAGACCCAGTACTTC
.	.	TRBV9	TRBJ1-3	CASSVTGNSGNTIYF	TGTGCCAGCAGCGTCACAGGGAACTCTGGAAACACCATATATTTT
.	.	TRBV1	TRBJ1-1	CTSSQDWGTGTTEAFF	.
.	.	TRBV9	TRBJ1-3	CASSFGQTNTIYF	TGTGCCAGCAGCTTCGGACAGACAAACACCATATATTTT
once	.	TRBV10-1	TRBJ2-1	CASSESAGEQFF	TGCGCCAGCAGTGAGTCAGCAGGCGAGCAGTTCTTC
.	.	TRBV5-8	TRBJ2-7	CASSRDRSYEQYF	TGTGCCAGCAGCCGAGACAGGTCCTACGAGCAGTACTTC
.	.	TRBV6-4	TRBJ1-5	CASAEQGDQPQHF	TGTGCCAGCGCAGAACAGGGAGATCAGCCCCAGCATTTT
.	.	TRBV10-1	TRBJ1-6	CASSQSRGFRQPLHF	TGCGCCAGCAGTCAGTCTCGGGGATTTCGCCAACCCCTCCACTTT